This is a list of T cell receptor beta chains from one sample in a study of monozygotic twins with cystic fibrosis. TCRdb's table, derived via immunoSEQ multiplex PCR, lists solely in-frame clones and lacks some. The repertoire holds under 25,000 clones, with about 97% as singletons. Sample: blood. The receptors here all came from a woman in her 30s with cystic fibrosis. Each CDR3 is given without its conserved first and last residue.

v_gene	j_gene	CDR3aa
TRBV7-9	TRBJ1-2	ASSDTTWTAVSYGYT
TRBV7-9	TRBJ1-6	ASAWGAPGQNNSPLH
TRBV7-9	TRBJ1-3	ASSSNPRSAGNTIY
TRBV7-2	TRBJ2-7	ASSFRDIYEQY
TRBV5-1	TRBJ1-2	ASSPDGQLNYGYT
TRBV10-2	TRBJ1-6	ASKTQGAAYNSPLH
TRBV18	TRBJ1-3	ASSDSDGYSGNTIY
TRBV27	TRBJ1-1	ASGGPGNTEAF
TRBV5-4	TRBJ2-5	ASSLDPGREQY
TRBV6-4	TRBJ2-5	ASSPGLAGGETQY
TRBV7-2	TRBJ2-1	ASSLGGRFYNEQF
TRBV11-3	TRBJ1-1	ASSYRATTEAF
TRBV25-1	TRBJ2-7	ASSDSGPYEQY
TRBV30	TRBJ2-7	AWGVGYEQY
TRBV6-5	TRBJ2-2	ASTLTGYSAGELF
TRBV29-1	TRBJ2-7	SVETHSYEQY
TRBV4-1	TRBJ1-5	ASSPHRAGQPQH
TRBV14	TRBJ2-3	ASSQRSHQTSHSTDTQY
TRBV7-2	TRBJ1-2	ASTLSLRAGYT
TRBV7-9	TRBJ2-7	ASSFATGPAYEQY
TRBV12-5	TRBJ1-2	ASGSGGRGYT
TRBV29-1	TRBJ2-7	SVEFGTSGGLSYEQY
TRBV4-3	TRBJ1-1	ASSQDPGAFEAF
TRBV5-6	TRBJ2-3	ASSLWRGHWADTQY
TRBV2	TRBJ2-7	ASLEGYEQY
TRBV19	TRBJ1-5	ASSRRAYSNQPQH
TRBV15	TRBJ1-6	ATGPAGTGISPLH
TRBV6-6	TRBJ1-1	ASTDRANTEAF
TRBV19	TRBJ1-2	ASSIGGRSYGYT
TRBV7-8	TRBJ2-2	ASSSSGDRDTGELF
TRBV7-8	TRBJ2-4	ASSPSYHGGIQY
TRBV6-6	TRBJ1-4	ASSPSADPLKLF
TRBV29-1	TRBJ2-7	SVSQNGEQY
TRBV19	TRBJ1-5	ASRTPGQGNQPQH
TRBV5-6	TRBJ2-7	ASSRQGPIYLYEQY
TRBV5-4	TRBJ1-3	ASSLAGNTIY
TRBV4-2	TRBJ2-1	ASSQVRGGNNEQF
TRBV10-3	TRBJ1-4	AISQNRGSNEKLF
TRBV29-1	TRBJ2-1	SVWTFGSYNEQF
TRBV5-8	TRBJ1-1	ASSLSGTGKTEAF
TRBV29-1	TRBJ1-5	SVGKDSNQPQH